These T cell receptor beta chains were read from a single sample in a study of blood T cell repertoires in COVID-19. Generated by immunoSEQ multiplex PCR, the TCRdb table keeps only in-frame clones and is missing some. The sample has approximately 300,000 clones, approximately 86% seen once. The specimen sequenced was peripheral blood. Source of these receptors: a man aged 18 to 35 with active or convalescent COVID-19. The CDR3 runs from the conserved cysteine through the conserved F or W. D genes are given only for firm matches. The size entry is marked missing in some rows and otherwise reads once, few, many or a size class.

d_call: TRBD1
v_call: TRBV4-2
clone_size: -
j_call: TRBJ1-5
cdr3_nt: TGTGCCAGCAGCCAAGAGCAGGGGGTAAATCAGCCCCAGCATTTT
cdr3_aa: CASSQEQGVNQPQHF

d_call: -
v_call: TRBV7-8
clone_size: few
j_call: TRBJ2-2
cdr3_nt: TGTGCCAGCAGCTTTAGCGCCGGGGAGCTGTTTTTT
cdr3_aa: CASSFSAGELFF

d_call: TRBD2
v_call: TRBV5-1
clone_size: once
j_call: TRBJ2-7
cdr3_nt: TGCGCCAGCGGCCGGACTAGCGTCGAGCAGTACTTC
cdr3_aa: CASGRTSVEQYF

d_call: -
v_call: TRBV18
clone_size: -
j_call: TRBJ1-1
cdr3_nt: TGTGCCAGCTCAGGAGAGATGAACACTGAAGCTTTCTTT
cdr3_aa: CASSGEMNTEAFF

d_call: -
v_call: TRBV7-2
clone_size: -
j_call: TRBJ1-5
cdr3_nt: TGTGCCAGCAAGACAGGCAACCAGCCCCAGCATTTT
cdr3_aa: CASKTGNQPQHF

d_call: -
v_call: TRBV12-3/TRBV12-4
clone_size: -
j_call: TRBJ1-4
cdr3_nt: TGTGCCAGCAGTCCTTTACCGGGTGAAAAACTGTTTTTT
cdr3_aa: CASSPLPGEKLFF

d_call: -
v_call: TRBV21-1
clone_size: -
j_call: TRBJ1-5
cdr3_nt: TGTGCCAGCAGCACGCCCCCAGGGGAGCGCAATCAGCCCCAGCATTTT
cdr3_aa: CASSTPPGERNQPQHF

d_call: -
v_call: TRBV27
clone_size: -
j_call: TRBJ1-6
cdr3_nt: TGTGCCAGCAGTTTCACTAGACATTCACCCCTCCACTTT
cdr3_aa: CASSFTRHSPLHF

d_call: TRBD1
v_call: TRBV5-8
clone_size: -
j_call: TRBJ2-7
cdr3_nt: TGTGCCAGCACCACTCGGCCCGGGACAGGGGGGCACGAGCAGTACTTC
cdr3_aa: CASTTRPGTGGHEQYF

d_call: TRBD1
v_call: TRBV11-2
clone_size: -
j_call: TRBJ1-3
cdr3_nt: TGTGCCAGCAGCTTGGGACAGGGTTCGGGCTCTGGAAACACCATATATTTT
cdr3_aa: CASSLGQGSGSGNTIYF

d_call: -
v_call: TRBV7-2
clone_size: -
j_call: TRBJ2-7
cdr3_nt: TGTGCCAGCAGTTCCCGCCGGGCCTACGAGCAGTACTTC
cdr3_aa: CASSSRRAYEQYF

d_call: TRBD2
v_call: TRBV3-1/TRBV3-2
clone_size: once
j_call: TRBJ2-3
cdr3_nt: TGTGCCAGCAGCCAATTAACGGGACTAGCGGAGAGCACAGATACGCAGTATTTT
cdr3_aa: CASSQLTGLAESTDTQYF

d_call: TRBD1
v_call: TRBV19
clone_size: -
j_call: TRBJ1-5
cdr3_nt: TGTGCCAGCCGGGGACAGGGGGTTAGCAATCAGCCCCAGCATTTT
cdr3_aa: CASRGQGVSNQPQHF

d_call: TRBD1
v_call: TRBV27
clone_size: -
j_call: TRBJ1-2
cdr3_nt: TGTGCCAGCTCAGAGGGGGCGCAATGGGGCTACACCTTC
cdr3_aa: CASSEGAQWGYTF

d_call: -
v_call: TRBV9
clone_size: once
j_call: TRBJ2-2
cdr3_nt: TGTGCCAGCAGCGTAGGTGGAGAGAACACCGGGGAGCTGTTTTTT
cdr3_aa: CASSVGGENTGELFF

d_call: -
v_call: TRBV4-1
clone_size: -
j_call: TRBJ2-1
cdr3_nt: TGCGCCAGCAGCCGTCTCTTCCCAGCGAGCGAGGGAGGCGATGAGCAGTTCTTC
cdr3_aa: CASSRLFPASEGGDEQFF

d_call: TRBD2
v_call: TRBV5-1
clone_size: -
j_call: TRBJ2-1
cdr3_nt: TGCGCCAGCAGCTTGGTTAATATGGGACTAGCGGGAACCTACAATGAGCAGTTCTTC
cdr3_aa: CASSLVNMGLAGTYNEQFF

d_call: -
v_call: TRBV28
clone_size: -
j_call: TRBJ2-3
cdr3_nt: TGTGCCAGCAGTTCCAGGGCTGAAGATACGCAGTATTTT
cdr3_aa: CASSSRAEDTQYF

d_call: -
v_call: TRBV15
clone_size: -
j_call: TRBJ1-5
cdr3_nt: TGTGCCACCAGCAGAGGTTGGGCCTCTAGCAATCAGCCCCAGCATTTT
cdr3_aa: CATSRGWASSNQPQHF

d_call: TRBD1
v_call: TRBV5-1
clone_size: -
j_call: TRBJ1-5
cdr3_nt: TGCGCCAGCAGCTTTCACCTCGGACAGGCCGTGGAGCATTTT
cdr3_aa: CASSFHLGQAVEHF

d_call: TRBD2
v_call: TRBV28
clone_size: once
j_call: TRBJ2-7
cdr3_nt: TGTGCCAGCGAGCCTTTAAGGCGGGAGGGGACGGATGAGCAGTACTTC
cdr3_aa: CASEPLRREGTDEQYF

d_call: -
v_call: TRBV7-2
clone_size: few
j_call: TRBJ2-7
cdr3_nt: TGTGCCAGCAGCCCACGTGGACTACAGACCCTATACGAGCGGCAGTACTTC
cdr3_aa: CASSPRGLQTLYERQYF

d_call: -
v_call: TRBV10-3
clone_size: -
j_call: TRBJ2-5
cdr3_nt: TGTGCCATCAAAACTAGAAATAATGAGACCCAGTACTTC
cdr3_aa: CAIKTRNNETQYF

d_call: -
v_call: TRBV27
clone_size: -
j_call: TRBJ1-5
cdr3_nt: TGTGCCAGCAGTTTCGGGAGAAGTCAGCCCCAGCATTTT
cdr3_aa: CASSFGRSQPQHF

d_call: -
v_call: TRBV11-2
clone_size: -
j_call: TRBJ1-3
cdr3_nt: TGTGCCAGCAGCGTGAGGTCTGCGTATGGAAACACCATATATTTT
cdr3_aa: CASSVRSAYGNTIYF

d_call: -
v_call: TRBV18
clone_size: -
j_call: TRBJ1-2
cdr3_nt: TGTGCCAGCTCACCACAGGACAGTAACTATGGCTACACCTTC
cdr3_aa: CASSPQDSNYGYTF

d_call: -
v_call: TRBV5-1
clone_size: -
j_call: TRBJ1-2
cdr3_nt: TGCGCCAGCAGCTTGAATGGAGGGAGCTATGGCTACACCTTC
cdr3_aa: CASSLNGGSYGYTF